The next 12 T cell receptor beta chains were all read from a single sample in a study of T-cell memory formation after mild COVID-19. MiXCR was run by TCRdb on the 5' RACE reads, yielding one entry per CDR3 protein. The data show some 300,000 distinct CDR3 sequences, under 25% seen once. The sequencing input was PBMCs or a T cell subset sorted from them (not recorded which). Every receptor here comes from a man aged 18 to 30 who had mild COVID-19 (a few samples of this study predate the infection). Cell type and time point are not known.

The sample holds a few counts of this clonotype. This CDR3 is CASSPGTAGETQYF. The CDR3 coding sequence is TGTGCCAGCAGCCCAGGGACAGCGGGAGAGACCCAGTACTTC. The gene calls are TRBV5-4 and TRBJ2-5, with D perhaps matching TRBD1 (7 bases). Trimming pared 4 bases from V and 4 bases from J, leaving 14 bases between. In germline, CDR1 is SGHNT, CDR2 YYREEE (reference sequence). There are 14 residues in the CDR3.

The rearrangement links TRBV7-2 to TRBJ2-3; 7 positions match TRBD2. CDR1 and CDR2 from the germline V gene are SGHTA and FQGNSA. The CDR3 length is 14 residues. Unmatched junction bases numbered 3, after V lost 1 base and J lost 5 bases. CDR3 nucleotides: TGTGCCAGCAGCTTAGTGAGGGAGGGAGATACGCAGTATTTT. Its translation is CASSLVREGDTQYF. Filled out from reference TRBV7-2 and TRBJ2-3, the complete variable domain reads GAGVSQSPSNKVTEKGKDVELRCDPISGHTALYWYRQSLGQGLEFLIYFQGNSAPDKSGLPSDRFSAERTGGSVSTLTIQRTQQEDSAVYLCASSLVREGDTQYFGPGTRLTVL.

V is TRBV14 and J is TRBJ1-2, with TRBD1 matching over 7 bases. The germline V gene has CDR1 SGHDN and CDR2 FVKESK. The CDR3 extends over 13 amino acids. Trimming removed 4 bases from V and 8 bases from J; junction bases left unmatched: 7. In nucleotides, the CDR3 is TGTGCCAGCAGCCCGCAGACAGGGAGCGGCTACACCTTC. It encodes CASSPQTGSGYTF.

The rearrangement joins TRBV24-1 to TRBJ2-7; 7 positions agree with TRBD1. From germline, CDR1 is KGHDR and CDR2 SFDVKD. The J segment lost 6 bases and the V segment lost 3 bases, leaving 4 bases of the junction unmatched. The CDR3 consists of 13 residues. DNA for the CDR3: TGTGCCACCAGTGATAGCAACAGGGGCGAGCAGTACTTC. Protein: CATSDSNRGEQYF.

The chain recombines TRBV5-1 with TRBJ2-4; the D gene is possibly TRBD2 (5 bases). Germline V CDR1 and CDR2: SGHRS, YFSETQ. This CDR3 is built from 16 residues. The ends were cut back, 3 bases at V and 0 bases at J, with 13 bases in the middle. The CDR3 DNA follows: TGCGCCAGCAGCTCGGGGTGGGAACTAGCCAAAAACATTCAGTACTTC. Translating gives CASSSGWELAKNIQYF.

This clonotype was recorded a few times. This chain joins TRBV3-1 and TRBJ2-2; D unclear. V was shortened by 8 bases and J by 4 bases, with 8 bases between the two germline ends. The CDR3 loop spans 12 amino acids. In germline, CDR1 is LGHDT, CDR2 YNNKEL (reference sequence). The CDR3 protein is CASAWATGELFF. CDR3 nucleotides: TGTGCCAGCGCGTGGGCCACCGGGGAGCTGTTTTTT.

The chain joins TRBV7-9 to TRBJ1-5; a weak D match, TRBD1 (6 bases). Trimming pared 6 bases from V and 7 bases from J, leaving 16 bases between. This CDR3 is 14 amino acids long. Germline CDR1 is SEHNR and CDR2 is FQNEAQ (reference sequence). CDR3 loop: CASSGAQGGQPQHF. The CDR3 DNA sequence: TGTGCCAGCAGTGGGGCCCAAGGGGGGCAGCCCCAGCATTTT.

V and J are TRBV4-1 and TRBJ2-4; TRBD1 is a possible D gene (6 bases). Trimming left V 4 bases short and J 8 bases short, with 18 bases between. The CDR3 has 15 residues. Germline V CDR1 and CDR2: MGHRA, YSYEKL. CDR3 DNA sequence: TGCGCCAGCAGCCCGTCAGGGGATCAGGAATACATTCAGTACTTC. It codes for CASSPSGDQEYIQYF.

The chain couples TRBV12-3 or TRBV12-4 to TRBJ2-3, with 11 positions matching TRBD2. The CDR3 consists of 15 residues. V trimming: 6 bases; J trimming: 4 bases; junction bases outside the gene matches: 6. This CDR3 reads CASRPTSGASDTQYF. The CDR3 coding sequence is TGTGCCAGCAGACCGACTAGCGGGGCGTCAGATACGCAGTATTTT.

This chain connects TRBV7-8 to TRBJ1-5; D gene uncertain. The CDR3 spans 13 residues. The V end was cut by 1 base, the J end by 9 bases, with 10 bases between. Germline CDR1 and CDR2: SGHVS and FQNEAQ. The CDR3 coding sequence is TGTGCCAGCAGCTTAGAAGGCCGTTCGCCCCAGCATTTT. Amino acid sequence: CASSLEGRSPQHF.

This chain joins TRBV5-1 and TRBJ2-2; TRBD2 matches at 10 bases. Germline CDR1 is SGHRS and CDR2 is YFSETQ. Losses at the gene ends were 0 bases for V and 1 base for J; bases not matched to a gene: 3. The CDR3 is made up of 17 amino acids. CDR3 sequence reads: CASSLDRLAGNTGELFF. The CDR3 bases are TGCGCCAGCAGCTTGGACAGACTAGCGGGGAACACCGGGGAGCTGTTTTTT.

The chain employs TRBV19 and TRBJ2-3; 10 positions agree with TRBD2. The trim removed 5 bases at V and 5 bases at J, leaving 4 bases unmatched. Looked up from germline, CDR1 is LNHDA and CDR2 is SQIVND (reference sequence). This CDR3 spans 14 amino acids. CDR3 in DNA: TGTGCCAGTAGTTATGGACTAGCGGTAGATACGCAGTATTTT. Its protein is CASSYGLAVDTQYF.